Described below is a single T cell receptor (beta chain) sequence and its context. Antigen: not known. Germline CDR1 reads MGHRA; CDR2 reads YSYEKL. V was pared by 0 bases and J by 9 bases, with 13 bases between. The CDR3 spans 14 residues. The source of the sample is a study of shared clonotypes between healthy human individuals. The authors combined CD45RO+ cells with CCR7-negative CD45RA+ TemRA cells as CD8 memory. This was a deep-level run. Generated by immunoSEQ multiplex PCR, the TCRdb table keeps only in-frame clones and is missing some. The table lists about 320,000 clones, about nine tenths of them singletons. General study points: Sequencing depth was expected to affect clonotype sharing among donors. Lower generation probabilities were found for non-shared clonotypes than for those shared by all four donors.

The V call is TRBV4-1, the J call TRBJ2-3; D is unclear. The clonotype originates from a man younger than 35 in good health. The sequenced sample consisted of memory CD8+ T cells sorted from blood. Described subset: CD45RO+ cells pooled with CCR7-negative TemRA cells. CDR3 nucleotide sequence: TGCGCCAGCAGCCAAGATCCTTCGACACTAACGCAGTATTTT. Translated: CASSQDPSTLTQYF.